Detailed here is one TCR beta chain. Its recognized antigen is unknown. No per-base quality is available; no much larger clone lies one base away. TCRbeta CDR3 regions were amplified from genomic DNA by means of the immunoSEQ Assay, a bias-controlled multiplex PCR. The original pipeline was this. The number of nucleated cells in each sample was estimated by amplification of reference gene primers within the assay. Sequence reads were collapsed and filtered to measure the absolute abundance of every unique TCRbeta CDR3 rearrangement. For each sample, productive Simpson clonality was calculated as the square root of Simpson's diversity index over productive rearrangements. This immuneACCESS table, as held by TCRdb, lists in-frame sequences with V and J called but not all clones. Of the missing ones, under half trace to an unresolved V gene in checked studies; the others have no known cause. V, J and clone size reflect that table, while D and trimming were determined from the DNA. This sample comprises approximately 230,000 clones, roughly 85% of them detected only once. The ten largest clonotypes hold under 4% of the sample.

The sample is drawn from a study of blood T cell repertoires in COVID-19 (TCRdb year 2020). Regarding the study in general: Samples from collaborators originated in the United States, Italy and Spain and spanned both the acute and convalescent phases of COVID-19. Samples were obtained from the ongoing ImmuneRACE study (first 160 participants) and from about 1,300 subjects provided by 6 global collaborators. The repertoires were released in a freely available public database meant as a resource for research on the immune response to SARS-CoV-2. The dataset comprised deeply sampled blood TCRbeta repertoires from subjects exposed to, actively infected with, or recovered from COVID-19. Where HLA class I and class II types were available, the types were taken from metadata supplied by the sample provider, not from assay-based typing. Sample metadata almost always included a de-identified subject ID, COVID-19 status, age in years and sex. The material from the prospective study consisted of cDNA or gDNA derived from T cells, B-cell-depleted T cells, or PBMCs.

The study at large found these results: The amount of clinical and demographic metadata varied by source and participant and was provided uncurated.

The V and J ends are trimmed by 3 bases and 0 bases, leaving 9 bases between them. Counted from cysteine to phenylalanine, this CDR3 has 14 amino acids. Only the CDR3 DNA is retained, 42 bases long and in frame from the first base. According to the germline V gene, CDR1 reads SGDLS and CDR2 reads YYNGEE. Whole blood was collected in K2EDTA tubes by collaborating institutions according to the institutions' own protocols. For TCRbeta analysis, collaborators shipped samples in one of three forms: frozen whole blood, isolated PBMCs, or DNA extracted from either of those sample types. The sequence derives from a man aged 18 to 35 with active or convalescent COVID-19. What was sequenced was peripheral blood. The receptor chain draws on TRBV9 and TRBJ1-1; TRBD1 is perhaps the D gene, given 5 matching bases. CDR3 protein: CASSAQGMNTEAFF. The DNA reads TGTGCCAGCAGCGCTCAGGGTATGAACACTGAAGCTTTCTTT.